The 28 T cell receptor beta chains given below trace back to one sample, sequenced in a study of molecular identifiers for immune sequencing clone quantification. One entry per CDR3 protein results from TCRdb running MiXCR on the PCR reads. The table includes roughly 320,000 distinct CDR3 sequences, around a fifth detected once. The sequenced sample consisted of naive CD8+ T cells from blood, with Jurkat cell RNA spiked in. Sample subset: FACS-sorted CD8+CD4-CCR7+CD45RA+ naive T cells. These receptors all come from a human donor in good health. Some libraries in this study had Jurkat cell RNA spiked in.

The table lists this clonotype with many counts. The chain's CDR3 is CASTTTSSGDTQYF. In DNA form, the CDR3 reads TGTGCCAGCACTACGACTAGCTCAGGAGATACGCAGTATTTT. The J gene is TRBJ2-3, the V gene TRBV25-1, with 7 positions matching TRBD2. V lost 7 bases and J lost 5; bases outside the gene matches: 9. CDR1 and CDR2 (germline): MGHDK, SYGVNS. CDR3 size: 14 residues.

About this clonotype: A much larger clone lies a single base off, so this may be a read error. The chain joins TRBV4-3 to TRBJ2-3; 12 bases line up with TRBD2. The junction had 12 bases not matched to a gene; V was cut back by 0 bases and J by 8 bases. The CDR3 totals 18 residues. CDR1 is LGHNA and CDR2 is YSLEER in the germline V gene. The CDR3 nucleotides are TGCGCCAGCAGCCAAGATAGACTAGCGGGAGCATTGTCAGGTACGCAGTATTTT. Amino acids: CASSQDRLAGALSGTQYF.

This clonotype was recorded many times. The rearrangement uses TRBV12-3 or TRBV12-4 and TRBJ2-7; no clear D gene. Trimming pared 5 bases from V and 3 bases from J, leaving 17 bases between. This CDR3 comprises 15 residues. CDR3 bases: TGTGCCAGCAGTCCCCTCCCCGGACCCCTCTACGAGCAGTACTTC. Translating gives CASSPLPGPLYEQYF.

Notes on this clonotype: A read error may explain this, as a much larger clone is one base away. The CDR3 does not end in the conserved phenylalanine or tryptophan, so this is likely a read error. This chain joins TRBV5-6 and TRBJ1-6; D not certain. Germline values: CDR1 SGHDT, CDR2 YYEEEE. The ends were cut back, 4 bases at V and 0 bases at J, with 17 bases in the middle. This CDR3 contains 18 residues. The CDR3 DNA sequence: TGTGCCAGCAGCGGGATCACGACGTCTAGCTCCTATAATTCACCCCTCCACCTT. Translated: CASSGITTSSSYNSPLHL.

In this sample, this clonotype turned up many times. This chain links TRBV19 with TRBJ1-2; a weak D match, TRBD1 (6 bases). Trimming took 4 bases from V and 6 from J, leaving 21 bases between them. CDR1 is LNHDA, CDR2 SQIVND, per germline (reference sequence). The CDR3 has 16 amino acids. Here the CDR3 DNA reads TGTGCCAGTAGTAATAAGGGCCCAGGGGCAACAAATGGCTACACCTTC. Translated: CASSNKGPGATNGYTF.

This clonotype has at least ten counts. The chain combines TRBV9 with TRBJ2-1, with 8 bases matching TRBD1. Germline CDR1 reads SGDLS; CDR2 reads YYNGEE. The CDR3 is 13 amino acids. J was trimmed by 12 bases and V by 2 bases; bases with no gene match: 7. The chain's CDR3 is CASSVLTGAVQFF. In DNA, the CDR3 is TGTGCCAGCAGCGTCTTGACAGGGGCTGTGCAGTTCTTC.

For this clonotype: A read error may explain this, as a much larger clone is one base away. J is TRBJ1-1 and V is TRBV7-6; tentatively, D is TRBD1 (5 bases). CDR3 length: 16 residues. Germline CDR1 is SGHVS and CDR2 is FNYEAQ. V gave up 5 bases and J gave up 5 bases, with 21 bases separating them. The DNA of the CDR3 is TGTGCCAGCAGCCTCGGAGTAGGCAGAAGGGGAACTGAAGCTTTCTTT. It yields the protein CASSLGVGRRGTEAFF.

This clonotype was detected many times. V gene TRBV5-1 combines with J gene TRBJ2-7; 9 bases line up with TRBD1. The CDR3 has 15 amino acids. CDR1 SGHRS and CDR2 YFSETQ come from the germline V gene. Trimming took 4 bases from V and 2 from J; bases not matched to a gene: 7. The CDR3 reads CASSPGQGLTYEQYF. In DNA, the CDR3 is TGCGCCAGCAGCCCGGGACAGGGACTAACCTACGAGCAGTACTTC.

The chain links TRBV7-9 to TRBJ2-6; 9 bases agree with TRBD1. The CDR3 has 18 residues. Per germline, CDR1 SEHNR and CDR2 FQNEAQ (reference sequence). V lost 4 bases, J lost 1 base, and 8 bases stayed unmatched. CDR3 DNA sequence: TGTGCCAGCAGCTCGACAGGGGGAACGAGGTCTGGGGCCAACGTCCTGACTTTC. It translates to CASSSTGGTRSGANVLTF.

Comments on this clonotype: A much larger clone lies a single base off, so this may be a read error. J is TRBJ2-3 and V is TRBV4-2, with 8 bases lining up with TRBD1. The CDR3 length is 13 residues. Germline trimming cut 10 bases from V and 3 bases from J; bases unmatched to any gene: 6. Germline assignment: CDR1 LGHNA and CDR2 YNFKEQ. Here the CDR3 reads CANLDRATDTQYF. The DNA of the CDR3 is TGTGCCAACTTGGACAGGGCGACAGATACGCAGTATTTT.

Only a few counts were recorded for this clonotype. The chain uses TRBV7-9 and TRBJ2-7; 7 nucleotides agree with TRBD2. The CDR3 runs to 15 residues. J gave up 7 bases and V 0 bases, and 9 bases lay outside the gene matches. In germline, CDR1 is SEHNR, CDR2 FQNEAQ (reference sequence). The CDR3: CASSLALGGFWEQYF. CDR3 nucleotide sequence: TGTGCCAGCAGCTTAGCGCTCGGGGGGTTTTGGGAGCAGTACTTC.

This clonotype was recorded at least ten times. CDR3 sequence (DNA): TGTGCCAGCAGCTCCTCCCGGGACTACGAGCAGTACTTC. This translates into CASSSSRDYEQYF. The genes are TRBV7-9 and TRBJ2-7; D might be TRBD2 (5 bases). The germline gives CDR1 SEHNR, CDR2 FQNEAQ (reference sequence). The CDR3 covers 13 residues. The germline V and J ends were trimmed by 4 bases and 3 bases, with 10 bases remaining between them.

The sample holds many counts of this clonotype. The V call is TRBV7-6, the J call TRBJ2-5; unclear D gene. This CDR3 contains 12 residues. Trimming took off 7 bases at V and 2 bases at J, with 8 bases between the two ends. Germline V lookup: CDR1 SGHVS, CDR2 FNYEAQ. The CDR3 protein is CASTSPQETQYF. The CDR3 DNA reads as TGTGCCAGCACCTCGCCTCAAGAGACCCAGTACTTC.

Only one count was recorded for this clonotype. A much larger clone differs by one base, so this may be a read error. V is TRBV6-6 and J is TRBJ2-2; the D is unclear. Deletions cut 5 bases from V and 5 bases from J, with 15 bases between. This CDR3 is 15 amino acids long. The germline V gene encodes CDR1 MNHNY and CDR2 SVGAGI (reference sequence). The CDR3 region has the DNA TGTGCCAGCAGTCCGACCACCATTGGGACCGGGGAGCTGTTTTTT. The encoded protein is CASSPTTIGTGELFF.

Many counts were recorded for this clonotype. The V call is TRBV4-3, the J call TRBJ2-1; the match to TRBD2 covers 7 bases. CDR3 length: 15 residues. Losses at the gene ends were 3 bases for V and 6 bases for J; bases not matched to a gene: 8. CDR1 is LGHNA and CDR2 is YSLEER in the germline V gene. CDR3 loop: CASSQTSISPNEQFF. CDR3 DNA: TGCGCCAGCAGCCAGACTAGCATTTCCCCCAATGAGCAGTTCTTC.

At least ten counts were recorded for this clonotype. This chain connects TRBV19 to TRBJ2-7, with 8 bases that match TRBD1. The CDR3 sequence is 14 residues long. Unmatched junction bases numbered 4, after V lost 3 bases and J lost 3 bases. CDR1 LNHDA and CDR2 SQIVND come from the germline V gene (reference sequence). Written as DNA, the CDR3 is TGTGCCAGTAGTATGGGGACAGGCGACTACGAGCAGTACTTC. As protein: CASSMGTGDYEQYF. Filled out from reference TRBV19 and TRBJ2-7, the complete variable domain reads DGGITQSPKYLFRKEGQNVTLSCEQNLNHDAMYWYRQDPGQGLRLIYYSQIVNDFQKGDIAEGYSVSREKKESFPLTVTSAQKNPTAFYLCASSMGTGDYEQYFGPGTRLTVT.

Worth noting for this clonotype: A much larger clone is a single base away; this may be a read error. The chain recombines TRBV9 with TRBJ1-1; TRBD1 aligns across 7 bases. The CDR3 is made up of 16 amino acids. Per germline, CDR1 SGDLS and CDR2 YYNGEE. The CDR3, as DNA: TGTGCCAGCAGCGTAGACCCAGGGGGACTGAACACTGAAGCTCTCTTT. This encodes CASSVDPGGLNTEALF.

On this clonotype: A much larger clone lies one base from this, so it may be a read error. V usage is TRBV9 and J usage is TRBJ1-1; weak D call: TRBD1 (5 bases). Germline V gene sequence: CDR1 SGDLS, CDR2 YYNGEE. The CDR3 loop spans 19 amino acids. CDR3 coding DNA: TGTGCCAGCCTCCGAATTTTTTCGACAGAATCCGAAATGAACGCTGAAGCTTTCTTT. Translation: CASLRIFSTESEMNAEAFF.

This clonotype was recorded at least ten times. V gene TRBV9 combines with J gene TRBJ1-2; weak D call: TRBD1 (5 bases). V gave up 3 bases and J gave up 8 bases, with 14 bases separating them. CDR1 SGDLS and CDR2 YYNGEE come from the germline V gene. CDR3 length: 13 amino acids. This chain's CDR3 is CASSEAGSQGYTF. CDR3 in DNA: TGTGCCAGCAGCGAGGCAGGGTCTCAAGGCTACACCTTC.

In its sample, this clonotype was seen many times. The CDR3 nucleotides are TGTGCCAGCAGCCAAGGAGGACATTACCCCTACGAGCAGTACTTC. It encodes CASSQGGHYPYEQYF. The chain uses TRBV14 and TRBJ2-7, with TRBD1 as a possible D gene (5 bases). Trimming pared 1 base from V and 2 bases from J, leaving 12 bases between. Germline lookup yields CDR1 SGHDN and CDR2 FVKESK. The CDR3 loop spans 15 amino acids.

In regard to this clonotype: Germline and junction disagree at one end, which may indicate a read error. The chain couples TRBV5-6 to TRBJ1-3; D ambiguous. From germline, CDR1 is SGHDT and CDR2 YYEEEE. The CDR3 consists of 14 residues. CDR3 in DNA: TGTGCCAGCAGCTTTGGAGGCGCTGGAAGCACCATATATTTT. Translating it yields CASSFGGAGSTIYF.

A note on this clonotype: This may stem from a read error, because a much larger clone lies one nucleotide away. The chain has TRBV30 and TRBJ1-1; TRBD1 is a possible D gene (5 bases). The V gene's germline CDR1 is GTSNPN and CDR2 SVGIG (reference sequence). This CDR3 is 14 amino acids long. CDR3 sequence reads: CAWNKTPLDTEALF. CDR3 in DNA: TGTGCCTGGAACAAGACACCGTTGGACACTGAAGCTCTCTTT. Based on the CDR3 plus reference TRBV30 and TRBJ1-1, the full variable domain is SQTIHQWPATLVQPVGSPLSLECTVEGTSNPNLYWYRQAAGRGLQLLFYSVGIGQISSEVPQNLSASRPQDRQFILSSKKLLLSDSGFYLCAWNKTPLDTEALFGQGTRLTVV.

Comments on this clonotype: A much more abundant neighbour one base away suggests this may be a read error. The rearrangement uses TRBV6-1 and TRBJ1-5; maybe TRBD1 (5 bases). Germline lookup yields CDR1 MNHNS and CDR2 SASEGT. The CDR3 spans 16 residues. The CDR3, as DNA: TGTGCCAGCACCTCCCCCCGCACAGGACGGATTCGGGCCCAGCGTTTT. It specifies CASTSPRTGRIRAQRF.

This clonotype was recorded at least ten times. The CDR3 loop reads CASSESGSANEKLFF. CDR3 DNA: TGTGCCAGCAGTGAATCTGGGAGCGCTAATGAAAAACTGTTTTTT. This chain uses TRBV2 with TRBJ1-4; D remains unclear. V was clipped by 2 bases and J by 3 bases, with 10 bases between them. Germline V lookup: CDR1 SNHLY, CDR2 FYNNEI. This CDR3 spans 15 amino acids.

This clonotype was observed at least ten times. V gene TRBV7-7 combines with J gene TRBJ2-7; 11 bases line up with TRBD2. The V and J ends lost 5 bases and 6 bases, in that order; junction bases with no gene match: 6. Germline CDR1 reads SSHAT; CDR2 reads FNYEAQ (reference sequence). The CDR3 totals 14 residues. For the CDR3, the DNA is TGTGCCAGCAGCATACTAGCGGGGGCTGCCGAGCAGTACTTC. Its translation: CASSILAGAAEQYF. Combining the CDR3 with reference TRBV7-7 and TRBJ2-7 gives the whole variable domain GAGVSQSPRYKVTKRGQDVTLRCDPISSHATLYWYQQALGQGPEFLTYFNYEAQPDKSGLPSDRFSAERPEGSISTLTIQRTEQRDSAMYRCASSILAGAAEQYFGPGTRLTVT.

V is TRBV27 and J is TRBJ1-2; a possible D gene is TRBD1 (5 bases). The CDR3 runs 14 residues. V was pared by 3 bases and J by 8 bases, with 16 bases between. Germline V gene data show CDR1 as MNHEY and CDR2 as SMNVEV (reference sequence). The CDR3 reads CASSFVGPSAGYTF. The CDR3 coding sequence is TGTGCCAGCAGTTTTGTGGGACCGAGCGCCGGCTACACCTTC.

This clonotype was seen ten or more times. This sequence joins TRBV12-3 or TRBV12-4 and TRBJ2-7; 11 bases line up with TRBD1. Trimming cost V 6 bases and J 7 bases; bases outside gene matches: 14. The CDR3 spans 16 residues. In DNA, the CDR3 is TGTGCCAGCAGCCCCACGATCGGGACAGGGGGTCGAGAGCAGTACTTC. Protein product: CASSPTIGTGGREQYF.

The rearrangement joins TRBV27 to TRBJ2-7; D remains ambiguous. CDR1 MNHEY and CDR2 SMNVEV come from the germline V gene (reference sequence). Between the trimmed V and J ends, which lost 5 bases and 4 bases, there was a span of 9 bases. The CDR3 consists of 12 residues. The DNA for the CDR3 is TGTGCCAGCAGTCCAACGGAGTACGAGCAGTACTTC. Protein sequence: CASSPTEYEQYF.